Presented here are 26 T cell receptor beta chains from one specimen sequenced in a study of blood T cells in healthy people across ages. PCR was performed a second time for 7 to 11 cycles using a sample-barcoded 5' primer and a J-beta primer mix. TCRdb analysed the 5' RACE reads with MiXCR anew, one entry per CDR3 protein. The top ten clones hold 9.4% of a sample with 760,000 or so distinct CDR3 sequences, approximately 25% of them seen once. These data are also associated with another study on T cells of mothers and their children.

The sequencing sample was made of blood. These receptors were obtained from a boy between 10 and 17 years old in good health.

The gene calls are TRBV12-3 or TRBV12-4 and TRBJ1-3, with a possible D match to TRBD1 (6 bases). V was shortened by 4 bases and J by 0 bases, with 13 bases between the two germline ends. This CDR3 comprises 16 residues. The CDR3 bases are TGTGCCAGCAGTTCACCGGGACATCTCTCTGGAAACACCATATATTTT. Its protein is CASSSPGHLSGNTIYF.

The chain joins TRBV9 to TRBJ2-1, with TRBD2 identical over 7 bases. V dropped 4 bases and J dropped 4; count of bases not matched to a gene: 11. The CDR3 runs to 16 residues. The germline CDR1 and CDR2 sequences are SGDLS and YYNGEE. CDR3 residues: CASSPAGSLGYNEQFF. The CDR3 DNA is TGTGCCAGCAGCCCAGCGGGAAGTTTGGGGTACAATGAGCAGTTCTTC. The full variable domain, rest sourced from reference TRBV9 and TRBJ2-1, is DSGVTQTPKHLITATGQRVTLRCSPRSGDLSVYWYQQSLDQGLQFLIQYYNGEERAKGNILERFSAQQFPDLHSELNLSSLELGDSALYFCASSPAGSLGYNEQFFGPGTRLTVL.

This clonotype was found a few times. The gene calls are TRBV5-1 and TRBJ2-3; 9 bases map to TRBD1. Germline CDR1 is SGHRS and CDR2 is YFSETQ. The CDR3 covers 15 residues. Unmatched junction bases numbered 2, after V lost 2 bases and J lost 1 base. The CDR3 loop reads CASSLWTGGTDTQYF. DNA of the CDR3: TGCGCCAGCAGCTTATGGACAGGGGGCACAGATACGCAGTATTTT.

This clonotype occurred a few times. The chain combines TRBV2 with TRBJ2-1; D is unclear. CDR1 and CDR2 from the germline V gene are SNHLY and FYNNEI. The CDR3 is 14 amino acids. Trimming stripped 0 bases from V and 4 bases from J, with 7 bases between. DNA for the CDR3: TGTGCCAGCAGTGAAGCGCCCGGGTACAATGAGCAGTTCTTC. This encodes CASSEAPGYNEQFF.

This chain connects TRBV6-2 or TRBV6-3 to TRBJ2-1, with TRBD2 matching over 8 bases. Germline V gene sequence: CDR1 MNHEY, CDR2 SVGEGT. CDR3 size: 13 residues. The V gene end was trimmed by 6 bases and the J gene end by 15 bases; junction bases not matched to a gene: 13. CDR3 coding DNA: TGTGCCAGCAGCCACGGGGGGGCCGTTTCTCCGTTCTTC. It is translated as CASSHGGAVSPFF.

The gene calls are TRBV5-1 and TRBJ2-6; 8 bases fit TRBD1. Germline-derived CDR1 and CDR2 are SGHRS and YFSETQ. The CDR3 loop spans 17 amino acids. V shed 4 bases and J 0 bases; nucleotides not matched to a gene: 6. As DNA, the CDR3 is TGCGCCAGCAGCACACAAACAGGGGGCTCTGGGGCCAACGTCCTGACTTTC. Translated, it gives CASSTQTGGSGANVLTF. Based on the CDR3 plus reference TRBV5-1 and TRBJ2-6, the full variable domain is KAGVTQTPRYLIKTRGQQVTLSCSPISGHRSVSWYQQTPGQGLQFLFEYFSETQRNKGNFPGRFSGRQFSNSRSEMNVSTLELGDSALYLCASSTQTGGSGANVLTFGAGSRLTVL.

The chain is built from TRBV28 and TRBJ2-1; 8 nucleotides align to TRBD2. Germline V CDR1 and CDR2: MDHEN, SYDVKM. CDR3 length: 17 residues. V lost 4 bases to trimming and J lost 5 bases; unmatched junction nucleotides: 13. The DNA of the CDR3 is TGTGCCAGCAGTTCCCTCTTCCGGGAGGGGATCCACAATGAGCAGTTCTTC. Its translation is CASSSLFREGIHNEQFF.

The table lists this clonotype with a few counts. The chain uses TRBV11-1 and TRBJ2-1; 7 positions agree with TRBD2. The J call may be in error: the DNA end matches TRBJ2-5 better. Germline lookup yields CDR1 SGHAT and CDR2 FQDESV (reference sequence). This CDR3 has 18 amino acids. The CDR3 loop is CASSLADHGGRAEETQYF. The CDR3 DNA reads TGTGCCAGCAGCTTAGCAGATCATGGAGGGAGGGCCGAGGAGACCCAGTACTTC.

The rearrangement links TRBV6-6 to TRBJ1-1; 11 positions agree with TRBD1. CDR3 length equals 14 residues. The V gene's germline CDR1 is MNHNY and CDR2 SVGAGI (reference sequence). Germline trimming cut 5 bases from V and 7 bases from J; bases unmatched to any gene: 6. In nucleotides, the CDR3 is TGTGCCAGCAGTACGGACAGGGGGCTTGATGAAGCTTTCTTT. Translation: CASSTDRGLDEAFF.

The V and J genes are TRBV19 and TRBJ2-5, with no clear D. The last part of the DNA fits TRBJ2-7 better; the J call may be wrong. The CDR3 spans 15 residues. The germline V gene has CDR1 LNHDA and CDR2 SQIVND (reference sequence). The CDR3 nucleotides read TGTGCCAGTAGTGAAATGGACCGGGCGTCCTACGAGCAGTACTTC. Protein product: CASSEMDRASYEQYF.

The chain carries TRBV6-6 and TRBJ2-5; D gene unclear. The CDR3 runs 14 residues. The germline V gene encodes CDR1 MNHNY and CDR2 SVGAGI (reference sequence). V shed 2 bases and J shed 1 base, with 8 bases lying between them. CDR3 protein: CASSYVASQETQYF. For the CDR3, the DNA is TGTGCCAGCAGTTACGTCGCCTCCCAAGAGACCCAGTACTTC.

This clonotype occurred a few times. The J gene is TRBJ2-1, the V gene TRBV20-1; TRBD2 agrees at 11 bases. The CDR3 is 14 amino acids. Germline lookup yields CDR1 DFQATT and CDR2 SNEGSKA (reference sequence). The V segment lost 5 bases and the J segment 3 bases; nucleotides outside the gene matches: 3. DNA of the CDR3: TGCAGTGCTCAACTAGCGGGAGTCTACAATGAGCAGTTCTTC. Protein sequence: CSAQLAGVYNEQFF.

The chain employs TRBV27 and TRBJ1-5; perhaps TRBD1 as D (5 bases). The V and J ends lost 3 bases and 7 bases respectively, with 16 bases between them. Germline V gene sequence: CDR1 MNHEY, CDR2 SMNVEV (reference sequence). This CDR3 contains 15 residues. CDR3 nucleotide sequence: TGTGCCAGCAGTTTGGCCGACAGTTCCGGACAGCCCCAGCATTTT. Its translation: CASSLADSSGQPQHF.

The CDR3 is CASSDEGLAGFTDTQYF. Written as DNA, the CDR3 is TGTGCCAGCAGTGACGAGGGACTAGCGGGATTCACAGATACGCAGTATTTT. V usage is TRBV2 and J usage is TRBJ2-3; TRBD2 agrees at 13 bases. There are 17 residues in the CDR3. Germline V CDR1 and CDR2: SNHLY, FYNNEI. J was trimmed by 2 bases and V by 3 bases; bases with no gene match: 5.

About this clonotype itself: The conserved closing phenylalanine or tryptophan is absent in this CDR3, likely reflecting a read error. J is TRBJ1-1 and V is TRBV7-9; D is ambiguous. This CDR3 spans 14 amino acids. In germline, CDR1 is SEHNR, CDR2 FQNEAQ (reference sequence). V lost 3 bases and J 3 bases, leaving 11 bases between the germline ends. The CDR3 nucleotides read TGTGCCAGCAGCTTGCCCCCTGGTGACACTGAAGCTTTCCTT. Protein sequence: CASSLPPGDTEAFL.

To note about this clonotype: One end of the junction does not line up with germline, which may come from a read error. The gene calls are TRBV7-2 and TRBJ1-2; TRBD1 is a possible D gene (6 bases). The CDR3 consists of 14 residues. Per germline, CDR1 SGHTA and CDR2 FQGNSA. The CDR3 DNA reads TGTGCCAGCAGCTTTGGGGGGCCTCTCTATGGCTACGCCTTC. Translation gives CASSFGGPLYGYAF.

V is TRBV6-2 or TRBV6-3 and J is TRBJ2-5, with D perhaps being TRBD1 or TRBD2 (5 bases each). Between the trimmed V and J ends, which lost 7 bases and 4 bases, there was a span of 16 bases. Germline assignment: CDR1 MNHEY and CDR2 SVGEGT. This CDR3 is 14 amino acids long. The CDR3 DNA sequence: TGTGCCAGCACCAAACAGCCGGGGCCAGAGACCCAGTACTTC. Its protein is CASTKQPGPETQYF.

The DNA for the CDR3 is TGTGCCATCGGGACGAGCAATCAGCCCCAGCATTTT. This gives the protein CAIGTSNQPQHF. The chain links TRBV10-3 to TRBJ1-5; TRBD1 might be the D (5 bases). This CDR3 contains 12 residues. Germline V gene data show CDR1 as ENHRY and CDR2 as SYGVKD. V was cut by 8 bases and J by 1 base, with 6 bases left in between.

The V gene is TRBV7-6, the J gene TRBJ2-5, with a weak D call TRBD2 (7 bases). From germline, CDR1 is SGHVS and CDR2 FNYEAQ. Trimming removed 2 bases from V and 1 base from J, with 20 bases in between. The CDR3 totals 18 residues. In nucleotides, the CDR3 is TGTGCCAGCAGCTTAAGCTCGAGGCTTAGGGGGGGCCAAGAGACCCAGTACTTC. It is translated as CASSLSSRLRGGQETQYF.

This clonotype was found a few times. This chain connects TRBV27 to TRBJ2-1; 7 bases fit TRBD2. Unmatched junction bases numbered 2, after V lost 3 bases and J lost 6 bases. Germline loops: CDR1 MNHEY, CDR2 SMNVEV (reference sequence). This CDR3 region has 13 residues. The CDR3 region has the DNA TGTGCCAGCAGTTTCGGGGGGTTCAATGAGCAGTTCTTC. Translation gives CASSFGGFNEQFF.

This rearrangement joins TRBV12-3 or TRBV12-4 to TRBJ2-7; possibly TRBD2 for D (6 bases). V dropped 3 bases and J dropped 5 bases, with 11 bases sitting between them. The CDR3 spans 13 residues. CDR3 coding DNA: TGTGCCAGCAGTTTCGGGGGTTTGGACGAGCAGTACTTC. Translating it yields CASSFGGLDEQYF.

This clonotype was observed a few times. The J gene is TRBJ2-5, the V gene TRBV20-1; D gene ambiguous. The J call is in doubt because the DNA end fits TRBJ2-1 better. The germline V gene encodes CDR1 DFQATT and CDR2 SNEGSKA (reference sequence). CDR3 length: 11 residues. The CDR3 sequence: CSARVRNEQFF. The CDR3 nucleotides are TGCAGTGCTAGAGTAAGGAATGAGCAGTTCTTC.

Comment on this clonotype: One end of the junction is discordant with germline, which a read error may explain. The chain is built from TRBV14 and TRBJ2-7; tentative D call: TRBD1 (6 bases). The CDR3 is 16 residues long. The germline V gene has CDR1 SGHDN and CDR2 FVKESK. Here the CDR3 reads CASSQVGAALPYGQYF. The CDR3 nucleotides are TGTGCCAGCAGCCAAGTGGGGGCTGCCCTTCCGTACGGGCAGTACTTC.

The chain combines TRBV20-1 with TRBJ2-5; possible D gene TRBD1, 5 bases. This CDR3 region has 15 residues. Germline V gene data show CDR1 as DFQATT and CDR2 as SNEGSKA (reference sequence). Trimming pared 2 bases from V and 5 bases from J, leaving 18 bases between. The CDR3 nucleotides are TGCAGTGCTAGACGCCAGGGTGATTTGGGGGAGACCCAGTACTTC. As protein: CSARRQGDLGETQYF.

The J gene is TRBJ1-1, the V gene TRBV20-1, with a weak D call TRBD1 (5 bases). Germline assignment: CDR1 DFQATT and CDR2 SNEGSKA (reference sequence). The CDR3 consists of 16 residues. V gave up 0 bases and J gave up 4 bases, with 18 bases separating them. CDR3 loop: CSAREEGRGWGTEAFF. CDR3 bases: TGCAGTGCTAGAGAAGAAGGAAGGGGTTGGGGCACTGAAGCTTTCTTT.

The chain carries TRBV20-1 and TRBJ1-5; D might be TRBD1 (5 bases). Trimming took 2 bases from V and 7 from J, leaving 18 bases between them. CDR3 length: 15 residues. Germline V CDR1 and CDR2: DFQATT, SNEGSKA (reference sequence). The CDR3 reads CSARSMDMSKQPQHF. The CDR3 bases are TGCAGTGCTAGATCCATGGACATGTCGAAACAGCCCCAGCATTTT.